This T cell receptor (beta chain) is from a study of persistence of HIV-infected CD4 T cells. This clone came up once. The antigen is undetermined. Germline V lookup: CDR1 MDHEN, CDR2 SYDVKM. V was clipped by 6 bases and J by 6 bases, with 8 bases between them. The CDR3 contains 12 residues. The libraries were made with immunoSEQ version 4 in survey mode. Sequenced by immunoSEQ multiplex PCR; TCRdb stores in-frame clones only, minus some. The repertoire holds more than 30,000 clones, with roughly 87% as singletons. Nonspecific anti-CD3/anti-CD28 bead stimulation represents the broad CD4+ T cell repertoire. Sorting selected CD4+ T cells upregulating both CD40 ligand and CD69.

The sequence was collected from an adult man with HIV who was CMV-seropositive. The sequencing here drew on CD4+ T cells sorted from PBMCs after roughly 18-hour stimulation, taken from a patient who received antiretroviral therapy. The chain employs TRBV28 and TRBJ1-4, with D possibly being TRBD1 (5 bases). The chain's CDR3 is CASRSRDEKLFF. For the CDR3, the DNA is TGTGCCAGCAGGAGCAGGGATGAAAAACTGTTTTTT. Variable domain in full (rest from reference TRBV28 and TRBJ1-4): DVKVTQSSRYLVKRTGEKVFLECVQDMDHENMFWYRQDPGLGLRLIYFSYDVKMKEKGDIPEGYSVSREKKERFSLILESASTNQTSMYLCASRSRDEKLFFGSGTQLSVL.